This TCR beta chain is drawn from a study of regulatory T cells in long-lasting Graves disease (dated by TCRdb to the early 2020s). With respect to the entire study: In the newly diagnosed Graves' disease group, patients had been taking antithyroid drugs for less than 3 months. Patients with persistent Graves' disease were compared with patients with newly diagnosed Graves' disease using TCR sequencing and RNA sequencing of peripheral blood. The study took place in China and was registered as a clinical trial. A total of 33 samples were covered by TCR sequencing, comprising approximately 13 persistent and 20 or so newly diagnosed Graves' disease patients.

Library creation used multiplex PCR. Sequenced using an Illumina HiSeq 4000. CDR3 regions were amplified by Arm-PCR with iRepertoire HTBI primers to construct TCR beta libraries. PCR products were gel purified before sequencing. The study's own analysis went as follows. Gene usage analysis of CDR3 amino acid clonotypes used the approximately 56 TRBV and approximately 13 TRBJ segments found across samples. Filtered high-quality paired reads were merged into contigs using COPE and FqMerger. BLAST was used to align contigs to IMGT TRBV, TRBD and TRBJ reference genes, with CDR3 defined following IMGT. Clonotypes above 0.1% frequency were classified as highly expanded clones. Repertoire diversity was measured by Shannon entropy, and V-J evenness by the Gini coefficient. A clonotype was considered public if more than one individual shared it. TCRdb reanalyzed the raw reads on its own, using fastp at Q25 for trimming and MiXCR for clone calling, and kept in-frame beta chains. Every CDR3 protein is listed once, alongside the most common genes and DNA of its rows. TCRdb, not the authors, supplied the V and J calls. The sample yields about 540,000 distinct CDR3 sequences; 13% were counted once. The biggest ten clones account for under 10% of the sample.

On the study overall, not on this receptor specifically: The authors acknowledged the small sample size as a limitation that may reduce accuracy. Persistent disease showed preferential use of TRBV28, TRBJ1-2 and TRBJ2-5, whereas newly diagnosed disease favored TRBV20-1 and TRBJ2-1. Sequencing and analysis were restricted to the TCR beta chain. Because the primary lesion, thyroid tissue, could not be accessed, the study looked at peripheral blood alone. Persistent Graves' disease patients showed lower TCR Shannon entropy and fewer highly expanded clones than newly diagnosed patients, suggesting clonal expansion. Persistent patients shared more public clonotypes among themselves (around 3,000) than newly diagnosed patients did (about 1,000).

The time point label corresponds to: newly diagnosed GD, antithyroid drugs for less than 3 months. For both TCR sequencing and RNA sequencing, RNA was extracted from PBMCs in TRIzol. The diagnosis of Graves' disease was made according to American Thyroid Association guidelines. Recruitment of patients was carried out at an endocrinology department in Xi'an, China. From each patient, 8 to 10 milliliters of peripheral blood was collected into an EDTA anticoagulant tube. Ficoll Paque Plus density gradient separation was used to isolate PBMCs, and no further T cell sorting was done. RNA quality was checked with an Agilent 2100 Bioanalyzer and agarose gel, and concentration with a NanoDrop 2000. For this clonotype: Its specific antigen is unknown. No per-base quality is available; no much larger clone lies one base away.

The CDR3, from cysteine to phenylalanine, totals 15 residues. Only CDR3 DNA remains: 45 bases, in frame from the first base. Via the germline V gene, CDR1 is SGHVS and CDR2 FQNEAQ. The V end gives up 1 base and the J end 3 bases, leaving 6 bases in the junction not matched to a gene. These data were also filed under a second study, of T cells in Graves' hyperthyroidism and ophthalmopathy. Reported in the second study: Stable Graves' hyperthyroidism was defined as the absence of progression to ophthalmopathy over 18 months of follow-up. Hyperthyroidism patients were newly diagnosed, with disease duration under 2 months, and aged 18 to 65 years. The study excluded patients with uncontrolled infections, other autoimmune diseases, pregnancy or lactation. Diagnoses relied on clinical symptoms, serum thyroxine and TRAb, thyroid ultrasound and orbital computed tomography. The first round of RT-PCR for the TCR CDR3 was performed with the HTBI primer set and the Qiagen OneStep RT-PCR kit. Most expanded thyroid clonotypes (frequency above 0.001) were also found in blood, which suggests that blood repertoires may mirror thyroid immune responses. A 13 V-J signature model separated ophthalmopathy from stable hyperthyroidism, with about 88% sensitivity and 81% to 82% specificity in cross-validation and 80%/75% in testing. During validation, the model predicted progression to ophthalmopathy a median of around six months ahead of onset, with roughly 65% sensitivity and roughly 75% specificity. A discovery cohort of roughly 100 patients, roughly 43 with Graves' ophthalmopathy and 55 to 60 with stable Graves' hyperthyroidism, was used to find distinguishing TCR V-J signatures. Prospective prediction of ophthalmopathy was tested in an independent validation cohort consisting of some 19 hyperthyroidism patients and some 16 patients who later progressed to ophthalmopathy. The 100 discovery patients were randomly split 7:3 into training and test sets. Thyroid tissue and blood T-cell repertoires from more than five Graves' hyperthyroidism patients were also compared in the study. After sampling, hyperthyroidism patients received methimazole starting at 30 mg daily, and ophthalmopathy patients received high-dose intravenous methylprednisolone. Libraries were constructed in a second round of multiplex PCR, after which size selection and purification were performed. Libraries were sequenced paired-end with 100 bp reads on an Illumina HiSeq2000. Raw data were processed with SOAPnuke, discarding reads with adapters, uncalled bases, mean Phred below 15, or no exact constant-primer or identifier match. High-quality paired reads were merged using COPE v1.2.5, and each unique nucleotide sequence was defined as a clonotype. MiTCR v1.1 was used to align the clonotypes against IMGT TRBV, TRBD and TRBJ reference segments. The analysis included only V-J combinations with a frequency above 0.0001, which together covered around 99% of the repertoires. The TCS score was defined as the ratio of F50 (clonal expansion) to E x V (chaos), calculated using BLOSUM62-based TCRdist between CDR3 peptides within each V-J. Welch's t-statistics and random forest reduced around 520 V-J features to 13, which were used in a naive Bayes classifier (R e1071). Sample size was not statistically predetermined, and investigators were not blinded to group allocation. TCR Vbeta CDR3 sequencing of around 130 peripheral blood samples (43 ophthalmopathy, about 75 hyperthyroidism and roughly 17 progressor patients) is reported in the paper.

The rearranged segments are TRBV7-8 and TRBJ2-7; 7 of the junction bases match TRBD1. Sequenced material: peripheral blood mononuclear cells (PBMCs), taken at new diagnosis, from a patient treated with antithyroid drugs. The source of this sequence is a man between 25 and 39 years old with Graves disease. Donor details come from another sample of the same person, matched by shared clones. CDR3 protein: CASSLVGQGDYEQYF. The nucleotide sequence reads TGTGCCAGCAGCTTAGTGGGGCAGGGGGACTACGAGCAGTACTTC.